Listed below are T cell receptor beta chains from one sample, sequenced in a study of post-analysis software for immune sequencing data. TCRdb re-called the PCR reads with MiXCR, one entry per CDR3 protein. The top ten hold approximately 4.5% of the sample, which has some 890,000 distinct CDR3 sequences, about 57% seen once. The sequencing input was blood. Receptors originate from a girl aged 5-17 years with multiple sclerosis. Both conserved end residues are part of each CDR3. D genes are given only for firm matches. For some rows the clone size is stated as once, few or many, or as a class when expanded; others skip it.

size: once; V: TRBV5-1; J: TRBJ1-4; D: -; DNA: TGCGCCAGCACACCCGGCGGGGGAAATGAAAAACTGTTTTTT; CDR3: CASTPGGGNEKLFF
size: -; V: TRBV19; J: TRBJ1-1; D: -; DNA: TGTGCCAGTAGGTCGATGGGAATGAACACTGAAGCTTTCTTT; CDR3: CASRSMGMNTEAFF
size: few; V: TRBV7-2; J: TRBJ2-7; D: -; DNA: TGTGCCAGCAGCCCAGGGGAAGGCTACGAGCAGTACTTC; CDR3: CASSPGEGYEQYF
size: -; V: TRBV27; J: TRBJ2-7; D: TRBD2; DNA: TGTGCCAGCAGTGTAAGGGCCCCCTTAGCGGGAGTTTCCGAGCAGTACTTC; CDR3: CASSVRAPLAGVSEQYF
size: -; V: TRBV12-3/TRBV12-4; J: TRBJ2-1; D: TRBD2; DNA: TGTGCCAGCAGCAGAACACTTAGCGGGGCCTACAATGAGCAGTTCTTC; CDR3: CASSRTLSGAYNEQFF
size: -; V: TRBV20-1; J: TRBJ2-7; D: TRBD2; DNA: TGCAGTGCTTACGGTCGGACTAGCCAGAGCTCCTACAATGAGCAGTACTTC; CDR3: CSAYGRTSQSSYNEQYF
size: few; V: TRBV6-5; J: TRBJ2-1; D: TRBD2; DNA: TGTGCCAGCAGTTACGGGCGTGCGGGACTAGCGGGATACAATGAGCAGTTCTTC; CDR3: CASSYGRAGLAGYNEQFF
size: few; V: TRBV20-1; J: TRBJ2-1; D: TRBD2; DNA: TGCAGTGCTAGGTGGGTGGGAGGGGCTCGGAATGAGCAGTTCTTC; CDR3: CSARWVGGARNEQFF
size: -; V: TRBV20-1; J: TRBJ1-6; D: -; DNA: TGCAGTGCTCAAACCGTGGGGTCACCCCTCCACTTT; CDR3: CSAQTVGSPLHF
size: -; V: TRBV6-1; J: TRBJ2-7; D: -; DNA: TGTGCCAGCAGTGAGGGGTCCATAATCTACGAGCAGTACTTC; CDR3: CASSEGSIIYEQYF
size: -; V: TRBV25-1; J: TRBJ2-6; D: TRBD1; DNA: TGTGCCAGCAGTGGCCGGGACAGGGGACCTGGGGCCAACGTCCTGACTTTC; CDR3: CASSGRDRGPGANVLTF
size: -; V: TRBV7-2; J: TRBJ2-5; D: -; DNA: TGTGCCAGCAGCTTAGATGGGGGGCAAGAGACCCAGTACTTC; CDR3: CASSLDGGQETQYF
size: -; V: TRBV6-6; J: TRBJ2-5; D: -; DNA: TGTGCCAGCAGTTACCCCGACTTACAAGAGACCCAGTACTTC; CDR3: CASSYPDLQETQYF
size: -; V: TRBV29-1; J: TRBJ2-1; D: TRBD2; DNA: TGCAGCGTTCAACCTGGACTAGCGGCATACAATGAGCAGTTCTTC; CDR3: CSVQPGLAAYNEQFF
size: few; V: TRBV7-9; J: TRBJ2-7; D: -; DNA: TGTGCCAGCAGCTCCCCGCTCCCGGAGGGGGCGATTTACTACGAGCAGTACTTC; CDR3: CASSSPLPEGAIYYEQYF
size: -; V: TRBV20-1; J: TRBJ2-7; D: TRBD2; DNA: TGCAGTGCTAGAGATATGGGACTAGTTAGGTTTTCCTACGAGCAGTACTTC; CDR3: CSARDMGLVRFSYEQYF
size: once; V: TRBV30; J: TRBJ2-1; D: -; DNA: TGTGCCTGGAGTGTCTCCGCCACCTACAATGAGCAGTTCTTC; CDR3: CAWSVSATYNEQFF
size: -; V: TRBV7-6; J: TRBJ2-7; D: TRBD2; DNA: TGTGCCAGCAGCCTCACATTAGCGGGAAGCTCCTACGAGCAGTACTTC; CDR3: CASSLTLAGSSYEQYF
size: -; V: TRBV27; J: TRBJ2-6; D: TRBD1; DNA: TGTGCCAGCAGTTCGACAGGGGGCGCAGGTGGGGCCAACGTCCTGACTTTC; CDR3: CASSSTGGAGGANVLTF
size: -; V: TRBV12-3/TRBV12-4; J: TRBJ2-1; D: -; DNA: TGTGCCAGCAGTTTAGGACTAGTCGCGGGCAATGAGCAGTTCTTC; CDR3: CASSLGLVAGNEQFF
size: -; V: TRBV5-1; J: TRBJ1-1; D: TRBD1; DNA: TGCGCCAGCAGCCGCGAGGGACAGGGATTAGGTACTGAAGCTTTCTTT; CDR3: CASSREGQGLGTEAFF
size: few; V: TRBV29-1; J: TRBJ1-2; D: -; DNA: TGCAGCGTTGAAGATCTACCAGGGAGAGGCTATGGCTACACCTTC; CDR3: CSVEDLPGRGYGYTF
size: -; V: TRBV10-2; J: TRBJ2-6; D: -; DNA: TGCGCCAGCAGTGCAGCTCAGGGGAACTCTGGGGCCAACGTCCTGACTTTC; CDR3: CASSAAQGNSGANVLTF
size: -; V: TRBV18; J: TRBJ2-5; D: -; DNA: TGTGCCAGCTCACGGACAGATTTTGAGACCCAGTACTTC; CDR3: CASSRTDFETQYF
size: -; V: TRBV14; J: TRBJ2-7; D: TRBD1; DNA: TGTGCCAGCAGCCCCAGAAAGGGGGCGGTTTACGAGCAGTACTTC; CDR3: CASSPRKGAVYEQYF
size: -; V: TRBV6-1; J: TRBJ1-2; D: -; DNA: TGTGCCAGCAGGGGAGCAGCAGCCCCACGGAGGGGCTATGGCTACACCTTC; CDR3: CASRGAAAPRRGYGYTF
size: few; V: TRBV7-3; J: TRBJ2-6; D: -; DNA: TGTGCCAGCAGCGCCGACAGCTCTGGGGCCAACGTCCTGACTTTC; CDR3: CASSADSSGANVLTF
size: -; V: TRBV5-1; J: TRBJ2-7; D: TRBD2; DNA: TGCGCCAGCAGCCCCCCGACTAGCGGGACCTACGAGCAGTACTTC; CDR3: CASSPPTSGTYEQYF
size: -; V: TRBV20-1; J: TRBJ2-4; D: -; DNA: TGCAGCATGGGCAGTCTAGCCAAAAACATTCAGTACTTC; CDR3: CSMGSLAKNIQYF
size: -; V: TRBV6-5; J: TRBJ1-2; D: TRBD1; DNA: TGTGCCAGCAGTTACTCGGTCGAGGGGGCGCTTGGGGGCTACACCTTC; CDR3: CASSYSVEGALGGYTF
size: -; V: TRBV5-5; J: TRBJ1-4; D: -; DNA: TGTGCCAGCAGCTCCTCGAGAGACTCGGCTAATGAAAAACTGTTTTTT; CDR3: CASSSSRDSANEKLFF
size: -; V: TRBV6-5; J: TRBJ1-1; D: -; DNA: TGTGCCAGCAGTCTAGGGGCCGAATGGGGGGAAGCTTTCTTT; CDR3: CASSLGAEWGEAFF
size: -; V: TRBV12-3/TRBV12-4; J: TRBJ1-2; D: -; DNA: TGTGCCAGCACCAAAACAAGAGATAACTATGGCTACACCTTC; CDR3: CASTKTRDNYGYTF
size: -; V: TRBV10-2; J: TRBJ2-3; D: TRBD1; DNA: TGCGCCACGGGACAGGGAGACACAGATACGCAGTATTTT; CDR3: CATGQGDTDTQYF
size: -; V: TRBV6-5; J: TRBJ2-7; D: -; DNA: TGTGCCAGCAGTTACTCGAGGGTTGCTCAGATCTCCTACGAGCAGTACTTC; CDR3: CASSYSRVAQISYEQYF
size: -; V: TRBV4-1; J: TRBJ2-7; D: -; DNA: TGCGCCAGCAGCCAAGATCCGGTCATCCGCGAGCAGTACTTC; CDR3: CASSQDPVIREQYF
size: few; V: TRBV27; J: TRBJ2-1; D: TRBD2; DNA: TGTGCCAGCAGTTTAGTCCGCGGGAGTGGATACAATGAGCAGTTCTTC; CDR3: CASSLVRGSGYNEQFF
size: -; V: TRBV20-1; J: TRBJ2-1; D: TRBD1; DNA: TGCAGTGCTGTCGGGACAGGGTACTACAATGAGCAGTTCTTC; CDR3: CSAVGTGYYNEQFF
size: -; V: TRBV3-1; J: TRBJ2-7; D: TRBD1; DNA: TGTGCCAGCAGCAACGCTCAGGGGGCCTACGAGCAGTACTTC; CDR3: CASSNAQGAYEQYF
size: -; V: TRBV20-1; J: TRBJ2-7; D: -; DNA: TGCAGTGCTAGGGGGTTGGGCACCTCCTACGAGCAGTACTTC; CDR3: CSARGLGTSYEQYF
size: -; V: TRBV24-1; J: TRBJ2-2; D: -; DNA: TGTGCCACCAGTGAGTCCAGAGTCCCGAACACCGGGGAGCTGTTTTTT; CDR3: CATSESRVPNTGELFF
size: -; V: TRBV20-1; J: TRBJ1-4; D: -; DNA: TGCAGTGCTAGAGACCTCCGGGGGAATGAAAAACTGTTTTTT; CDR3: CSARDLRGNEKLFF
size: -; V: TRBV7-9; J: TRBJ2-7; D: -; DNA: TGTGCCAGCAGCCAGACAGATAACTACGAGCAGTACTTC; CDR3: CASSQTDNYEQYF
size: -; V: TRBV29-1; J: TRBJ2-7; D: TRBD2; DNA: TGCAGCGTGGAGACTAGCGGGAGGGCCTACGAGCAGTACTTC; CDR3: CSVETSGRAYEQYF
size: -; V: TRBV29-1; J: TRBJ2-3; D: TRBD2; DNA: TGCAGCGTTGTAAAGGCGGGGGGCACAGATACGCAGTATTTT; CDR3: CSVVKAGGTDTQYF
size: -; V: TRBV4-2; J: TRBJ2-3; D: TRBD2; DNA: TGTGCCAGCAGCGTACTAGCGGGAGAGTTCACAGATACGCCGTATTTT; CDR3: CASSVLAGEFTDTPYF
size: few; V: TRBV10-3; J: TRBJ2-5; D: -; DNA: TGTGCCATCAGTGGTCACACTAGTTCGGCTTACAATGAGCAGTACTTC; CDR3: CAISGHTSSAYNEQYF
size: -; V: TRBV7-6; J: TRBJ2-1; D: TRBD2; DNA: TGTGCCAGCAGCCCCGGACTAGCGGGAGGGCCTGTATATGAGCAGTTCTTC; CDR3: CASSPGLAGGPVYEQFF
size: -; V: TRBV20-1; J: TRBJ2-6; D: TRBD1; DNA: TGCAGTGTCCCGGACAGGGGGCCTGGGGCCAACGTCCTGACTTTC; CDR3: CSVPDRGPGANVLTF
size: -; V: TRBV27; J: TRBJ2-5; D: TRBD2; DNA: TGTGCCAGCAGGGTACTAGCGTGGTCTCACAATGAGCAGTACTTC; CDR3: CASRVLAWSHNEQYF
size: -; V: TRBV5-1; J: TRBJ2-7; D: TRBD2; DNA: TGCGCCAGCAGCTCCTGGACTAGCGGGGCGACAGACCGGGAGCAGTACTTC; CDR3: CASSSWTSGATDREQYF
size: -; V: TRBV20-1; J: TRBJ2-7; D: -; DNA: TGCAGTGGGGATGACGAGCAGTACTTC; CDR3: CSGDDEQYF